This T cell receptor (beta chain) was sequenced for a study of blood T cell repertoires in COVID-19. Overall study context: The United States, Italy and Spain provided the acute and convalescent COVID-19 samples. The analysed material was cDNA or gDNA that came from T cells, B-cell-depleted T cells, or PBMCs.

Authors' data handling: Amplifying reference gene primers gave estimates of nucleated cell counts. TCRdb's copy holds only in-frame clones and misses some; the assay was immunoSEQ multiplex PCR. D and trimming come from the DNA, and the V and J calls and clone size come from that table. Of roughly 64,000 clones in the sample, about 70% were seen once. Germline CDR1 and CDR2: SGHRS and YFSETQ. CDR3 length equals 13 residues. Trimming took 7 bases from V and 2 from J, leaving 12 bases between them. The receptor was isolated from a human donor in a cohort sampled during active COVID-19. The sequenced sample consisted of peripheral blood. This chain uses TRBV5-1 with TRBJ1-2; D is perhaps TRBD1 (5 bases). The CDR3 coding sequence is TGCGCCAGCGGGGCCGCAGGGAACTATGGCTACACCTTC. Translated, it gives CASGAAGNYGYTF.